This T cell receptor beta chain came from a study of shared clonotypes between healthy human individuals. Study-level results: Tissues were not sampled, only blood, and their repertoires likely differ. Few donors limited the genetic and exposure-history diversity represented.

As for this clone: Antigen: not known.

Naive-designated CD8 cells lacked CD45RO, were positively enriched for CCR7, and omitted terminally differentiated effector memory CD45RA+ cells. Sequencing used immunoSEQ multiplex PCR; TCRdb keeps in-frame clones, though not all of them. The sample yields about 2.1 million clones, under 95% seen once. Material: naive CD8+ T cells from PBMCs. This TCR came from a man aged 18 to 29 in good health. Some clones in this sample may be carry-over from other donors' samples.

The CDR3 DNA sequence: TGTGCCAGCAACGTGAGGGTATTAAACTATGGCTACACCTTC. It is translated as CASNVRVLNYGYTF. V is TRBV2 and J is TRBJ1-2; D not resolved. The CDR3 loop spans 14 amino acids. Germline V gene data show CDR1 as SNHLY and CDR2 as FYNNEI. V was shortened by 7 bases and J by 2 bases, with 14 bases between the two germline ends.